A single sample gave rise to the 15 T cell receptor beta chains below, sequenced in a study of blood T cell repertoires in COVID-19. Clones were sequenced by immunoSEQ multiplex PCR, and TCRdb holds only the in-frame ones, with some missing. This sample has around 70,000 clones; 80% occur once, and the top ten carry around 12%. Input material: peripheral blood. These TCRs come from a human donor in a cohort sampled during active COVID-19.

For the CDR3, the DNA is TGTGCCAGCAGTTACCGGGCGAACACCGGGGAGCTGTTTTTT. Amino acid sequence: CASSYRANTGELFF. The rearrangement links TRBV6-5 to TRBJ2-2; D uncertain. Deletions cut 2 bases from V and 0 bases from J, with 4 bases between. The germline V gene encodes CDR1 MNHEY and CDR2 SVGAGI. CDR3 size: 14 residues.

V and J are TRBV5-1 and TRBJ2-3, with TRBD1 as a possible D gene (7 bases). The germline gives CDR1 SGHRS, CDR2 YFSETQ. V shed 4 bases and J shed 1 base, with 25 bases lying between them. The CDR3 spans 19 residues. The CDR3 is CASSPGQWVTSRGTDTQYF. The CDR3 nucleotides read TGCGCCAGCAGCCCGGGACAGTGGGTAACTAGCCGCGGCACAGATACGCAGTATTTT.

This rearrangement joins TRBV4-3 to TRBJ1-2; no clear D gene. The CDR3 is 15 residues long. Germline CDR1 reads LGHNA; CDR2 reads YSLEER. Trimming took 0 bases from V and 3 from J, leaving 11 bases between them. The CDR3 nucleotides read TGCGCCAGCAGCCAAGATCGCGGCAGAGACTATGGCTACACCTTC. Its translation: CASSQDRGRDYGYTF.

This chain connects TRBV4-1 to TRBJ1-5; no clear D. Looked up from germline, CDR1 is MGHRA and CDR2 is YSYEKL. The CDR3 has 17 amino acids. Deletions cut 0 bases from V and 4 bases from J, with 16 bases between. The CDR3 DNA reads TGCGCCAGCAGCCAAGATGGGGAGGCCCCCTCTAATCAGCCCCAGCATTTT. This translates into CASSQDGEAPSNQPQHF.

V is TRBV4-1 and J is TRBJ1-1, with D maybe TRBD1 (5 bases). CDR1 and CDR2 from the germline V gene are MGHRA and YSYEKL. V lost 6 bases, J lost 0 bases, and 14 bases lay in between. This CDR3 contains 15 residues. The CDR3 nucleotides are TGCGCCAGCAGGGAGTCGGGGGAGATGAACACTGAAGCTTTCTTT. Protein sequence: CASRESGEMNTEAFF.

This chain connects TRBV5-4 to TRBJ2-5, with a tentative D call TRBD1 (6 bases). The CDR3 has 15 amino acids. V gave up 2 bases and J gave up 1 base, with 12 bases separating them. Germline V gene data show CDR1 as SGHNT and CDR2 as YYREEE (reference sequence). The CDR3 loop reads CASSLGRGFQETQYF. CDR3 DNA sequence: TGTGCCAGCAGCTTAGGCAGGGGCTTCCAAGAGACCCAGTACTTC. Full variable domain (missing parts from reference TRBV5-4 and TRBJ2-5): ETGVTQSPTHLIKTRGQQVTLRCSSQSGHNTVSWYQQALGQGPQFIFQYYREEENGRGNFPPRFSGLQFPNYSSELNVNALELDDSALYLCASSLGRGFQETQYFGPGTRLLVL.

The V call is TRBV19, the J call TRBJ2-5, with unresolved D. The germline CDR1 and CDR2 sequences are LNHDA and SQIVND (reference sequence). The CDR3 sequence is 13 residues long. Trimming stripped 6 bases from V and 2 bases from J, with 10 bases between. The chain's CDR3 is CASSSGWQETQYF. The DNA for the CDR3 is TGTGCCAGTAGCTCCGGGTGGCAAGAGACCCAGTACTTC.

A word on this clone: At the DNA level, this CDR3 is encoded by other sequences in the same sample as well. The chain employs TRBV9 and TRBJ2-1, with 7 nucleotides matching TRBD2. V shed 2 bases and J 3 bases; nucleotides not matched to a gene: 5. This CDR3 has 15 amino acids. The germline CDR1 and CDR2 sequences are SGDLS and YYNGEE. CDR3 protein: CASSVRDYYYNEQFF. DNA for the CDR3: TGTGCCAGCAGCGTCAGGGACTACTACTACAATGAGCAGTTCTTC.

This sequence joins TRBV6-5 and TRBJ1-3, with unresolved D. The CDR3 consists of 14 residues. Germline V gives CDR1 MNHEY, CDR2 SVGAGI. V lost 6 bases and J lost 0, with 9 bases in between. CDR3 nucleotide sequence: TGTGCCAGCAGCCCATACAACTCTGGAAACACCATATATTTT. Translation: CASSPYNSGNTIYF.

This chain connects TRBV6-5 to TRBJ2-1, with D possibly TRBD1 on 5 matching bases. Germline V gene sequence: CDR1 MNHEY, CDR2 SVGAGI. The V and J ends lost 6 bases and 7 bases respectively, with 10 bases between them. The CDR3 sequence is 12 residues long. CDR3 loop: CASRAGSNEQFF. CDR3 coding DNA: TGTGCCAGCAGGGCAGGGTCAAATGAGCAGTTCTTC.

The J gene is TRBJ1-1, the V gene TRBV7-9, with TRBD1 matching over 9 bases. Germline trimming cut 5 bases from V and 4 bases from J; bases unmatched to any gene: 14. This CDR3 region has 17 residues. Germline V CDR1 and CDR2: SEHNR, FQNEAQ (reference sequence). CDR3: CASSDPGQGPSGTEAFF. The DNA for the CDR3 is TGTGCCAGCAGCGATCCGGGACAGGGACCGAGTGGCACTGAAGCTTTCTTT.

Ten or more counts support this clone. The V gene is TRBV18, the J gene TRBJ2-1; TRBD2 matches 7 bases. V shed 2 bases and J 3 bases; nucleotides not matched to a gene: 16. The CDR3 has 19 residues. Germline V gene sequence: CDR1 KGHSH, CDR2 LQKENI. DNA for the CDR3: TGTGCCAGCTCACCAAGTTTTATCGGTGGGGGACTAAACTACAATGAGCAGTTCTTC. The encoded protein is CASSPSFIGGGLNYNEQFF.

The rearrangement uses TRBV7-2 and TRBJ2-6; 10 bases map to TRBD2. Germline values: CDR1 SGHTA, CDR2 FQGNSA. Trimming cost V 0 bases and J 0 bases; bases outside gene matches: 14. The CDR3 spans 22 residues. The CDR3 DNA reads as TGTGCCAGCAGCTTAGCCCAGCGGGGGGGCCGTTCGGGAATCTCTGGGGCCAACGTCCTGACTTTC. Protein sequence: CASSLAQRGGRSGISGANVLTF.

The V and J genes are TRBV20-1 and TRBJ2-1; D remains unclear. Looked up from germline, CDR1 is DFQATT and CDR2 is SNEGSKA (reference sequence). This CDR3 has 15 amino acids. Deletions cut 3 bases from V and 4 bases from J, with 16 bases between. CDR3: CSASPPGGRYNEQFF. Here the CDR3 DNA reads TGCAGTGCTAGTCCGCCCGGCGGCAGATACAATGAGCAGTTCTTC.

The V call is TRBV6-2 or TRBV6-3, the J call TRBJ2-7, with 8 positions matching TRBD2. Germline V gene data show CDR1 as MNHEY and CDR2 as SVGEGT. The CDR3 contains 17 residues. V gave up 5 bases and J gave up 0 bases; unmatched junction bases: 12. CDR3 in amino acids: CASSPQPGGGNSYEQYF. The CDR3 DNA follows: TGTGCCAGCAGTCCCCAGCCCGGCGGGGGGAACTCCTACGAGCAGTACTTC.